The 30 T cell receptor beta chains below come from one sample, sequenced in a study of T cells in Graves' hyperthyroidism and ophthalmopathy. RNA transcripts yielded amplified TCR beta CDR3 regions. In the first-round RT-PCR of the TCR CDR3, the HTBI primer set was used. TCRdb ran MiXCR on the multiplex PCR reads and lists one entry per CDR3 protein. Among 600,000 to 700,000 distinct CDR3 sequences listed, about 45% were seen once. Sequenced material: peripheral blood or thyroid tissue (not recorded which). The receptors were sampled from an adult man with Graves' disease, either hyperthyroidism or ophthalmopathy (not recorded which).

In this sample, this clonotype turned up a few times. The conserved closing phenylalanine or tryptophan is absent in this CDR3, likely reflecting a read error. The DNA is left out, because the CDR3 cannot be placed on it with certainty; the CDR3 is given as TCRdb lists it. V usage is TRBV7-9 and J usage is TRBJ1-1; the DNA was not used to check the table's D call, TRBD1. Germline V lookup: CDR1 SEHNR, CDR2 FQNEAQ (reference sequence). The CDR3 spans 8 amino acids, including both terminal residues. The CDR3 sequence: CASSLASG.

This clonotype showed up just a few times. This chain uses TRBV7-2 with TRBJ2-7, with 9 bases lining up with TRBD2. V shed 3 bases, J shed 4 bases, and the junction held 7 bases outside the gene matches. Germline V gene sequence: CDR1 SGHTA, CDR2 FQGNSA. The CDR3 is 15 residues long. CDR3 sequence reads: CASSFVSGGYYEQYF. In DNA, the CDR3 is TGTGCCAGCAGCTTTGTTAGCGGGGGCTATTACGAGCAGTACTTC. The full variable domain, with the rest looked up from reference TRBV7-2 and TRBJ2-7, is GAGVSQSPSNKVTEKGKDVELRCDPISGHTALYWYRQSLGQGLEFLIYFQGNSAPDKSGLPSDRFSAERTGGSVSTLTIQRTQQEDSAVYLCASSFVSGGYYEQYFGPGTRLTVT.

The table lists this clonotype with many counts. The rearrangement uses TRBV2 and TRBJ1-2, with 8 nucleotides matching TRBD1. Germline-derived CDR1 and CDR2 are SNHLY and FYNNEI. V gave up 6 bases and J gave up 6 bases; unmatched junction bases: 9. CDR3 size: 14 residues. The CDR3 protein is CASRPRTGQNGYTF. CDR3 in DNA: TGTGCCAGCAGACCTAGGACAGGGCAGAATGGCTACACCTTC.

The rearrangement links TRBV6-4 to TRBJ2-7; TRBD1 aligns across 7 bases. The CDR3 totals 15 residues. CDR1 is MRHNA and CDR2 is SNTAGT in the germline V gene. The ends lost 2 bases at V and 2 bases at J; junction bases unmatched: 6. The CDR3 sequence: CASSDTTGMAYEQYF. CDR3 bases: TGTGCCAGCAGTGACACGACAGGGATGGCCTACGAGCAGTACTTC.

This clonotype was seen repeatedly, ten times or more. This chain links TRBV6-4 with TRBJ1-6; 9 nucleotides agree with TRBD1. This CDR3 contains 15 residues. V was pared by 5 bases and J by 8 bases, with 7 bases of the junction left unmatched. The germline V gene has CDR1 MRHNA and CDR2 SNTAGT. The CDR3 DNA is TGTGCCAGCAGTTTGGACAGGGGAGGACATTCACCCCTCCACTTT. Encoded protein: CASSLDRGGHSPLHF.

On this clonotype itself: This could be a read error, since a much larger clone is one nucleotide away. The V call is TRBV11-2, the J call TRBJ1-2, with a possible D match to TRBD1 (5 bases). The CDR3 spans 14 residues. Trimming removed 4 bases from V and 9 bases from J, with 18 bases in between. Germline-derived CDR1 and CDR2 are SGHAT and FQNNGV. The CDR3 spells CASSSRDGPESYTF. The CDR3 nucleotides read TGTGCCAGCAGCTCCAGGGACGGACCTGAGAGCTACACCTTC. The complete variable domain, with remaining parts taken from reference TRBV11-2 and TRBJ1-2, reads EAGVAQSPRYKIIEKRQSVAFWCNPISGHATLYWYQQILGQGPKLLIQFQNNGVVDDSQLPKDRFSAERLKGVDSTLKIQPAKLEDSAVYLCASSSRDGPESYTFGSGTRLTVV.

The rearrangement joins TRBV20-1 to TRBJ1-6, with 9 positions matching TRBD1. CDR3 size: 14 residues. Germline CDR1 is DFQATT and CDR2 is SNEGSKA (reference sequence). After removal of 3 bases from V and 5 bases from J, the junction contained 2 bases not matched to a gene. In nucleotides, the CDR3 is TGCAGTGCTAGGAGGGACAGGGATAATTCACCCCTCCACTTT. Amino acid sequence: CSARRDRDNSPLHF.

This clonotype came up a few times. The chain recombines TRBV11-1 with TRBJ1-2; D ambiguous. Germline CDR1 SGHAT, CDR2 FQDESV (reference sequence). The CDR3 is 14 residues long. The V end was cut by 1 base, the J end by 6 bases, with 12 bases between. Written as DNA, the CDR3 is TGTGCCAGCAGCTTAGTGGCGGGTACGGATGGCTACACCTTC. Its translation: CASSLVAGTDGYTF.

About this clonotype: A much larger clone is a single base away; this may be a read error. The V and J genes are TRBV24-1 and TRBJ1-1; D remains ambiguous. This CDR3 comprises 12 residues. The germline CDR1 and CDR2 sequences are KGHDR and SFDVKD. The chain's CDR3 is CATAGGNAEAFF. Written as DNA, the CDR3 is TGTGCCACCGCGGGAGGGAACGCTGAAGCTTTCTTT.

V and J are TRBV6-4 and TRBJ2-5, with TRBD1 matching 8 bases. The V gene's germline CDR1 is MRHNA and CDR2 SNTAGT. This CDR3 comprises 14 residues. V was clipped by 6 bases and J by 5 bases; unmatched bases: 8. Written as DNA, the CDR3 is TGTGCCAGCAGCTCTGACAGGGGCCCGGAGACCCAGTACTTC. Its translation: CASSSDRGPETQYF.

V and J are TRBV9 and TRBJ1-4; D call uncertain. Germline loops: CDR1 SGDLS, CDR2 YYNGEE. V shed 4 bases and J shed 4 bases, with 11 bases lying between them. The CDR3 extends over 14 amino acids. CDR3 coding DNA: TGTGCCAGCAGCCCGGAGTGGGGTAATGAAAAACTGTTTTTT. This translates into CASSPEWGNEKLFF. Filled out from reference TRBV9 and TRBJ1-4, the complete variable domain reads DSGVTQTPKHLITATGQRVTLRCSPRSGDLSVYWYQQSLDQGLQFLIQYYNGEERAKGNILERFSAQQFPDLHSELNLSSLELGDSALYFCASSPEWGNEKLFFGSGTQLSVL.

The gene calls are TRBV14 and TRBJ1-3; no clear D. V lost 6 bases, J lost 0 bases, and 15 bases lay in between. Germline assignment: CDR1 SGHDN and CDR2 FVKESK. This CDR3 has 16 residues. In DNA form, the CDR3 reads TGTGCCAGCAGAGAAGAGACACCGGGCTCTGGAAACACCATATATTTT. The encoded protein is CASREETPGSGNTIYF.

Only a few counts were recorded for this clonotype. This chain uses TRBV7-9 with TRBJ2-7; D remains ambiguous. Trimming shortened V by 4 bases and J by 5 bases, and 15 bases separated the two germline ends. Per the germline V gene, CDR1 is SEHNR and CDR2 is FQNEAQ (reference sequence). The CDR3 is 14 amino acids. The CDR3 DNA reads TGTGCCAGCAGCTCACACCTTGGATCGGACGAGCAGTACTTC. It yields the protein CASSSHLGSDEQYF.

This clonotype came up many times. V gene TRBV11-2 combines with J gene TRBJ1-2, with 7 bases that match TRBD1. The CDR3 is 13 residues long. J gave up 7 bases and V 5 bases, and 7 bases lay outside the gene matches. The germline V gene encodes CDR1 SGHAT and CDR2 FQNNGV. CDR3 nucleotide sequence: TGTGCCAGCAGCCTCGACAGGGTTAGTGGCTACACCTTC. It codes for CASSLDRVSGYTF.

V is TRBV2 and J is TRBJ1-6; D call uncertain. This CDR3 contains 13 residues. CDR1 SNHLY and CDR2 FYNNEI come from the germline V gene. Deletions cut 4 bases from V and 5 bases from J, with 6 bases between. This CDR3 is CASSGENNSPLHF. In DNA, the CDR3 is TGTGCCAGCAGTGGAGAAAATAATTCACCCCTCCACTTT.

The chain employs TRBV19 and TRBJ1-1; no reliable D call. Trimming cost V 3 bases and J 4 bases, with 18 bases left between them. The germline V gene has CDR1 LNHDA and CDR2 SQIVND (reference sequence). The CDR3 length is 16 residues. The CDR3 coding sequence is TGTGCCAGTAGTATGGGGAGGTGGGAGGAGCTCACTGAAGCTTTCTTT. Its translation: CASSMGRWEELTEAFF.

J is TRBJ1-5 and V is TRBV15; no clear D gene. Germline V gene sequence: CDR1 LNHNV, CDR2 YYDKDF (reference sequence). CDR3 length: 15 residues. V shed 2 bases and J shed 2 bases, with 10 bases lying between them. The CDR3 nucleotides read TGTGCCACCAGCAGAAAGGGTGTAGGCAATCAGCCCCAGCATTTT. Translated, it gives CATSRKGVGNQPQHF.

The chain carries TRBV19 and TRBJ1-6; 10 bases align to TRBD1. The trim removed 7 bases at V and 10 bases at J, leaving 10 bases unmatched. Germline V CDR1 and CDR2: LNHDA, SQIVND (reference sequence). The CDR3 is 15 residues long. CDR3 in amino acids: CASTGTGDLGSPLHF. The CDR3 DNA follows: TGTGCCAGTACCGGGACAGGGGATTTAGGATCACCCCTCCACTTT.

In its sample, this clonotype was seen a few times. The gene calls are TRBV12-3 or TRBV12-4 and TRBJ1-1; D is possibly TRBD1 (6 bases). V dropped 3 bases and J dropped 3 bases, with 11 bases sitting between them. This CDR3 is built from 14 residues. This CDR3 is CASSFLGGDTEAFF. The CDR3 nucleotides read TGTGCCAGCAGTTTCCTAGGGGGGGACACTGAAGCTTTCTTT.

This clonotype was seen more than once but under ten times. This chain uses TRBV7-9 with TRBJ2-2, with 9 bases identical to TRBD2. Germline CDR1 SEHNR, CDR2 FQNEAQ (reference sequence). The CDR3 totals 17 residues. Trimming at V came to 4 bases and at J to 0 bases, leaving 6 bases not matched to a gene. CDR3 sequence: CASSYPQRGANTGELFF. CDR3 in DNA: TGTGCCAGCAGCTATCCACAGCGGGGGGCGAACACCGGGGAGCTGTTTTTT.

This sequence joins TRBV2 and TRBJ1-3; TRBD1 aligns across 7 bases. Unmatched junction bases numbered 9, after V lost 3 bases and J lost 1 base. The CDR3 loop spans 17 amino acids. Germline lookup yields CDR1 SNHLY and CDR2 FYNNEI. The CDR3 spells CASSDKNRGGSGNTIYF. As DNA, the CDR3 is TGTGCCAGCAGTGATAAGAACAGGGGTGGGTCTGGAAACACCATATATTTT.

The DNA of the CDR3 is TGTGCCAGCAGCTTCGGGTCCGCGATTGAAGCTTTCTTT. Translating gives CASSFGSAIEAFF. This rearrangement joins TRBV7-9 to TRBJ1-1; D gene uncertain. Deletions cut 3 bases from V and 7 bases from J, with 12 bases between. Germline values: CDR1 SEHNR, CDR2 FQNEAQ (reference sequence). CDR3 length: 13 amino acids.

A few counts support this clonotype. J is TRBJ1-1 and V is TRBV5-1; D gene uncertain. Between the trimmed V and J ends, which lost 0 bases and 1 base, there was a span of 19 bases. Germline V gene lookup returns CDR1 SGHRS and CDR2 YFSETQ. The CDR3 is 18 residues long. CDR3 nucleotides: TGCGCCAGCAGCTTGGGGGGTGGTAGGGTCGGTTCGAACACTGAAGCTTTCTTT. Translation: CASSLGGGRVGSNTEAFF.

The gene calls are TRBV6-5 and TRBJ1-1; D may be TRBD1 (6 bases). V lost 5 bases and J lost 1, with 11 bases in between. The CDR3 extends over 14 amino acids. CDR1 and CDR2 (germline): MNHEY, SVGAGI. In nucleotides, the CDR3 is TGTGCCAGCAGTGTAGGACAGTCGAACACTGAAGCTTTCTTT. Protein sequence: CASSVGQSNTEAFF.

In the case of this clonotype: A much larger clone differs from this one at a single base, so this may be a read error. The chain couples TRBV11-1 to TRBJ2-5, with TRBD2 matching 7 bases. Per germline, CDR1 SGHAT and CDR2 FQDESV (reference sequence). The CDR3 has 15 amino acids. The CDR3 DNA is TGTGCCAGCAGCTTGGGACTACAGTACCAAGGGACCCAGTACTTC. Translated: CASSLGLQYQGTQYF.

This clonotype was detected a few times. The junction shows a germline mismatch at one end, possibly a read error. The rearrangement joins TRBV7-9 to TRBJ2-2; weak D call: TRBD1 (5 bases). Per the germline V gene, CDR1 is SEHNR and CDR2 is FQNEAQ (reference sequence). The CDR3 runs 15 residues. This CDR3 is CASSPREGTTGELFF. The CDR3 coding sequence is TGCGCCAGCAGCCCCAGGGAAGGCACCACCGGGGAGCTGTTTTTT.

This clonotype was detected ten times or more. CDR3 loop: CATQDGYSGNTIYF. CDR3 sequence (DNA): TGTGCCACCCAGGACGGATACTCTGGAAACACCATATATTTT. The chain couples TRBV10-3 to TRBJ1-3, with unresolved D. This CDR3 is 14 amino acids long. Germline values: CDR1 ENHRY, CDR2 SYGVKD. The V end was cut by 10 bases, the J end by 0 bases, with 13 bases between.

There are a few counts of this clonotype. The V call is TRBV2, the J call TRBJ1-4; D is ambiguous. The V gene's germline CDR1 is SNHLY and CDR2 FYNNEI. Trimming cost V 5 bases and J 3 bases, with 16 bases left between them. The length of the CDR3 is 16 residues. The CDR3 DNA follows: TGTGCCAGCAGTTACCCCACCGAGATAGCTAATGAAAAACTGTTTTTT. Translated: CASSYPTEIANEKLFF.

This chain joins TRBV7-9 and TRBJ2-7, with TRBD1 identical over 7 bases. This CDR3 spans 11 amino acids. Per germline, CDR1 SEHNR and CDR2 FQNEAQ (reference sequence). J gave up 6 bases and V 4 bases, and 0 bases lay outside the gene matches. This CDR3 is CASSWDSEQYF. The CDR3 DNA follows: TGTGCCAGCAGCTGGGACAGCGAGCAGTACTTC.

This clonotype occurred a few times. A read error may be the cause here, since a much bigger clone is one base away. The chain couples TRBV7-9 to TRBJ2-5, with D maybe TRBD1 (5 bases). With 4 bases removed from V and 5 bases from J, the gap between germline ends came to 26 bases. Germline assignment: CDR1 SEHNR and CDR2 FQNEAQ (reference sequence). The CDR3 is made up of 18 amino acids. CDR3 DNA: TGTGCCAGCAGCTCCCGGCAAGCCACAAACAGGCACCGGGAGACCCAGTACTTC. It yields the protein CASSSRQATNRHRETQYF.